The present T cell receptor beta chain was sequenced within a study of neurological immune-mediated disorders. Study findings and constraints: The multiple sclerosis repertoire cluster was not associated with any clinical or MRI feature. Grouping of repertoires by phylogeny put those of 18 of 34 multiple sclerosis patients into a single related-CDR3 cluster, a possible signature. Whereas HTLV-1-associated myelopathy showed the most TCR clonal expansion, multiple sclerosis showed the least, with levels below those of healthy controls.

This clonotype occurred many times. What it recognizes is unknown. TCRdb reprocessed the 5' RACE reads with MiXCR, giving one entry per CDR3 protein. Found here are fewer than 85,000 distinct CDR3 sequences, 3.5% to 5.5% of them singletons; the top ten hold less than 7.5%. In germline, CDR1 is SEHNR, CDR2 FQNEAQ (reference sequence). V was clipped by 3 bases and J by 1 base; unmatched bases: 5. The CDR3 spans 16 residues. As for time point: longitudinal time-point 3. The sample taken for sequencing was PBMCs. This chain links TRBV7-9 with TRBJ2-3, with 9 bases aligning to TRBD2. The origin of this receptor is an older woman with multiple sclerosis. The CDR3 reads CASSFGLAKRTDTQYF. The CDR3 region has the DNA TGTGCCAGCAGCTTCGGACTAGCGAAACGCACAGATACGCAGTATTTT.